This TCR beta chain was captured in a study of neurological immune-mediated disorders. Overall study findings and caveats: It was the repertoires of 18 of 34 multiple sclerosis patients that phylogenetic grouping placed in one related-CDR3 cluster, which is a possible signature. HTLV-1-associated myelopathy had the most TCR clonal expansion, and multiple sclerosis had the least, less than healthy controls.

V lost 3 bases, J lost 7 bases, and 16 bases lay in between. The CDR3 covers 14 residues. Germline CDR1 is SEHNR and CDR2 is FQNEAQ (reference sequence). This clonotype has a count of ten or more. The antigen remains unidentified. The authors made cDNA by 5'RACE with 10-nucleotide random UMIs. TCRdb re-analysed the 5' RACE reads in MiXCR, keeping a single row per CDR3 protein. The repertoire holds 50,000 to 85,000 distinct CDR3 sequences, with 4% to 6% as singletons. The rearrangement links TRBV7-9 to TRBJ2-7; D possibly corresponds to TRBD2 (7 bases). The sample was PBMCs. The sequence was obtained from a woman between 25 and 40 years old with multiple sclerosis. CDR3 region: CASSFLRGGGEQYF. As DNA, the CDR3 is TGTGCCAGCAGCTTCCTGAGGGGGGGCGGGGAGCAGTACTTC.